Included here is one T cell receptor (beta chain) sequence, with context. The antigen remains unidentified. The junction departs from the called germline gene at one end, perhaps through a read error. TCRdb re-analysed the reads in MiXCR, keeping a single row per CDR3 protein. The data show fewer than 550,000 distinct CDR3 sequences, approximately 15% seen once. Per the germline V gene, CDR1 is ENHRY and CDR2 is SYGVKD. This CDR3 spans 13 amino acids. The sample is drawn from a study of T cell repertoires in cytomegalovirus infection. Across the whole study: Matching HLA type, along with CMV infection, was indicated by public TCR beta signatures. Study results and caveats: The study found HLA-C-restricted CMV-specific TCR beta clonotypes dominating the ex vivo response.

The clonotype comes from a human donor in good health (CMV status not recorded). Some clones in this sample may be carry-over from other donors' samples. The chain carries TRBV10-3 and TRBJ2-5, with D unresolved. What was sequenced was CD8+ T cells from PBMCs. The CDR3 DNA is TGTGCCAGCAGTGGACCCTCGATTGAGACCCAGTACTTC. It codes for CASSGPSIETQYF.